These 27 T cell receptor beta chains were sequenced from one sample in a study of human T cells and chemical hapten exposure. TCRdb reprocessed the RACE reads with MiXCR, giving one entry per CDR3 protein. The sample has some 400,000 distinct CDR3 sequences, about 5.1% seen once. This sample's time point: pre-sensitization, week 0. The sample's treatment: therapeutic diphenylcyclopropenone sensitization with weekly scalp DPC. Sequenced here: whole blood, sampled in connection with sensitization to the hapten diphenylcyclopropenone (DPC). The receptor set was obtained from a woman aged 50 to 65 with alopecia areata. Some clones in this sample may be carry-over from other donors' samples.

This chain connects TRBV3-1 to TRBJ2-1, with D unresolved. The V end lost 1 base, the J end lost 9 bases, and 13 bases lay between the germline ends. The CDR3 has 14 amino acids. CDR1 is LGHDT, CDR2 YNNKEL, per germline (reference sequence). Here the CDR3 DNA reads TGTGCCAGCAGCCAAGGTCGGGTTTCGGGTGAGCAGTTCTTC. Translation gives CASSQGRVSGEQFF.

In this sample, this clonotype turned up a few times. V and J are TRBV4-1 and TRBJ1-2; tentatively, D is TRBD1 (5 bases). CDR1 and CDR2 from the germline V gene are MGHRA and YSYEKL. V lost 4 bases and J lost 2, with 14 bases in between. The CDR3 runs to 15 residues. In DNA, the CDR3 is TGCGCCAGCAGCCCCCTGCAGGGATCCAACTATGGCTACACCTTC. This translates into CASSPLQGSNYGYTF.

V usage is TRBV7-9 and J usage is TRBJ1-1, with 7 bases that match TRBD1. From germline, CDR1 is SEHNR and CDR2 FQNEAQ (reference sequence). The CDR3 contains 14 residues. After removal of 5 bases from V and 4 bases from J, the junction contained 7 bases not matched to a gene. CDR3 residues: CASSKGQEVTEAFF. In nucleotides, the CDR3 is TGTGCCAGCAGCAAAGGACAGGAGGTCACTGAAGCTTTCTTT.

This clonotype showed up just a few times. The V and J genes are TRBV29-1 and TRBJ1-5; D may be TRBD1 (6 bases). Germline V gives CDR1 SQVTM, CDR2 ANQGSEA. V was pared by 6 bases and J by 6 bases, with 15 bases between. The length of the CDR3 is 13 residues. CDR3 sequence (DNA): TGCAGCGTCCTACAGGGAGTCGGTCAGCCCCAGCATTTT. This translates into CSVLQGVGQPQHF.

This clonotype was detected ten times or more. The J gene is TRBJ2-1, the V gene TRBV5-1, with TRBD2 matching over 13 bases. In germline, CDR1 is SGHRS, CDR2 YFSETQ. With V trimmed by 5 bases and J by 3 bases, 5 bases remained unmatched. The CDR3 consists of 16 residues. Written as DNA, the CDR3 is TGCGCCAGCAGGCTGACTAGCGGGGGGTTCTACAATGAGCAGTTCTTC. This codes for CASRLTSGGFYNEQFF. Looking up the rest from reference TRBV5-1 and TRBJ2-1 gives the full variable domain: KAGVTQTPRYLIKTRGQQVTLSCSPISGHRSVSWYQQTPGQGLQFLFEYFSETQRNKGNFPGRFSGRQFSNSRSEMNVSTLELGDSALYLCASRLTSGGFYNEQFFGPGTRLTVL.

As to this clonotype: One base away lies a much larger clone, so this may be a sequencing read error. The rearrangement joins TRBV5-5 to TRBJ2-7; the match to TRBD2 covers 11 bases. The CDR3 totals 14 residues. In germline, CDR1 is SGHKS, CDR2 YYEKEE (reference sequence). The CDR3 DNA is TGTGCCAGCAGCTTTAGCGGGGGGGCCTACAAGCAGTACTTC. Protein sequence: CASSFSGGAYKQYF. Complete variable domain (other parts from reference TRBV5-5 and TRBJ2-7): DAGVTQSPTHLIKTRGQQVTLRCSPISGHKSVSWYQQVLGQGPQFIFQYYEKEERGRGNFPDRFSARQFPNYSSELNVNALLLGDSALYLCASSFSGGAYKQYFGPGTRLTVT.

This clonotype has a handful of counts. The chain carries TRBV7-2 and TRBJ1-2; 7 nucleotides align to TRBD1. This CDR3 comprises 15 residues. V was clipped by 5 bases and J by 2 bases; unmatched bases: 8. Germline V gene data show CDR1 as SGHTA and CDR2 as FQGNSA. The CDR3 is CASSRIGTDNYGYTF. The CDR3, as DNA: TGTGCCAGCAGCAGAATAGGGACAGACAACTATGGCTACACCTTC.

This clonotype was detected ten times or more. The chain carries TRBV12-3 or TRBV12-4 and TRBJ1-4; a possible D gene is TRBD1 (5 bases). V gave up 3 bases and J gave up 0 bases, with 5 bases separating them. The CDR3 covers 14 residues. Written as DNA, the CDR3 is TGTGCCAGCAGTTTGGGGGCAACTAATGAAAAACTGTTTTTT. Protein: CASSLGATNEKLFF.

This clonotype was seen many times. The V and J genes are TRBV25-1 and TRBJ2-7, with 12 bases fitting TRBD2. V lost 5 bases, J lost 1 base, and 9 bases stayed unmatched. The CDR3 extends over 17 amino acids. Looked up from germline, CDR1 is MGHDK and CDR2 is SYGVNS. The CDR3 spells CASSPDPGTSGSYEQYF. CDR3 in DNA: TGTGCCAGCAGTCCTGACCCCGGGACTAGCGGGTCCTACGAGCAGTACTTC.

The table lists this clonotype with many counts. This chain joins TRBV20-1 and TRBJ2-7; the D is unclear. The CDR3 length is 10 residues. V was clipped by 5 bases and J by 3 bases, with 5 bases between them. Germline CDR1 and CDR2: DFQATT and SNEGSKA (reference sequence). CDR3 in amino acids: CSASSYEQYF. The CDR3 coding sequence is TGCAGTGCTTCTAGCTACGAGCAGTACTTC.

This clonotype was seen ten or more times. The chain uses TRBV6-5 and TRBJ2-3; perhaps TRBD2 as D (6 bases). The V and J ends lost 2 bases and 2 bases respectively, with 11 bases between them. Germline CDR1 MNHEY, CDR2 SVGAGI. This CDR3 is built from 15 residues. The CDR3 sequence is CASSYGGALTDTQYF. CDR3 in DNA: TGTGCCAGCAGTTACGGCGGGGCGCTCACAGATACGCAGTATTTT.

A few counts support this clonotype. The J gene is TRBJ2-5, the V gene TRBV6-5; 15 bases are a match to TRBD2. V dropped 1 base and J dropped 1; count of bases not matched to a gene: 10. There are 20 residues in the CDR3. CDR1 and CDR2 (germline): MNHEY, SVGAGI. DNA of the CDR3: TGTGCCAGCAGTTACTTTGGGACTAGCGGGGGGTTCTACTTCCAAGAGACCCAGTACTTC. Amino acids: CASSYFGTSGGFYFQETQYF.

The sample holds many counts of this clonotype. The V gene is TRBV7-9, the J gene TRBJ1-6; the D gene is possibly TRBD1 (6 bases). The V gene's germline CDR1 is SEHNR and CDR2 FQNEAQ (reference sequence). The germline V and J ends were trimmed by 5 bases and 10 bases, with 18 bases remaining between them. The length of the CDR3 is 15 residues. Here the CDR3 DNA reads TGTGCCAGCAGCGGGACACCGGGGGATGGATCACCCCTCCACTTT. Its translation: CASSGTPGDGSPLHF.

In this sample, this clonotype turned up a few times. V gene TRBV6-6 combines with J gene TRBJ2-7; D gene uncertain. Germline lookup yields CDR1 MNHNY and CDR2 SVGAGI (reference sequence). V dropped 8 bases and J dropped 7 bases, with 15 bases sitting between them. The CDR3 has 12 residues. The CDR3: CASVTEGKEQYF. The CDR3 nucleotides are TGTGCCAGCGTCACTGAAGGAAAGGAGCAGTACTTC.

This clonotype has ten or more counts. V and J are TRBV3-1 and TRBJ1-1; TRBD1 might be the D (5 bases). The CDR3 is made up of 14 amino acids. Trimming stripped 4 bases from V and 4 bases from J, with 13 bases between. Germline loops: CDR1 LGHDT, CDR2 YNNKEL (reference sequence). The CDR3 here is CASSLEGGATEAFF. CDR3 nucleotide sequence: TGTGCCAGCAGCCTAGAGGGAGGGGCCACTGAAGCTTTCTTT.

This clonotype has only a few counts. This chain links TRBV21-1 with TRBJ1-2; TRBD1 is the table's D call, not checked against the DNA. TRBV21-1 is classified as a pseudogene. CDR3 length: 11 residues. The CDR3 nucleotides read TGTGCCAGCAGCACCGATAGGGCGGGGACCTTC. Translation: CASSTDRAGTF.

This clonotype was seen only a few times. The V call is TRBV15, the J call TRBJ2-3; D gene unclear. This CDR3 region has 17 residues. V was clipped by 0 bases and J by 4 bases, with 17 bases between them. Germline V gene sequence: CDR1 LNHNV, CDR2 YYDKDF (reference sequence). The CDR3 DNA follows: TGTGCCACCAGCAGAGATATAGGGATTCTGGTAGCAGATACGCAGTATTTT. Amino acid sequence: CATSRDIGILVADTQYF. The full variable domain, its missing parts supplied by reference TRBV15 and TRBJ2-3, is DAMVIQNPRYQVTQFGKPVTLSCSQTLNHNVMYWYQQKSSQAPKLLFHYYDKDFNNEADTPDNFQSRRPNTSFCFLDIRSPGLGDTAMYLCATSRDIGILVADTQYFGPGTRLTVL.

In this sample, this clonotype turned up a few times. A much larger clone lies one base from this, so it may be a read error. The CDR3 spells CSASEQGDTEAFF. Here the CDR3 DNA reads TGCAGTGCTAGTGAACAGGGGGACACTGAAGCTTTCTTT. The J gene is TRBJ1-1, the V gene TRBV20-1; the match to TRBD1 covers 8 bases. The CDR3 is made up of 13 amino acids. V gave up 3 bases and J gave up 3 bases; unmatched junction bases: 3. CDR1 and CDR2 from the germline V gene are DFQATT and SNEGSKA (reference sequence).

In its sample, this clonotype was seen many times. V gene TRBV7-8 combines with J gene TRBJ1-1, with D uncertain. The V end was cut by 2 bases, the J end by 3 bases, with 7 bases between. The CDR3 has 13 residues. The germline V gene has CDR1 SGHVS and CDR2 FQNEAQ. CDR3 region: CASSLREDTEAFF. The CDR3 coding sequence is TGTGCCAGCAGCTTACGAGAGGACACTGAAGCTTTCTTT.

The chain links TRBV3-1 to TRBJ1-2, with D unclear. The germline V and J ends were trimmed by 0 bases and 8 bases, with 22 bases remaining between them. This CDR3 comprises 17 residues. CDR1 is LGHDT and CDR2 is YNNKEL in the germline V gene (reference sequence). The CDR3 nucleotides are TGTGCCAGCAGCCAAGATGTGGCGGGGTCCCTGTCTACCGGCTACACCTTC. This codes for CASSQDVAGSLSTGYTF.

The genes are TRBV5-1 and TRBJ1-1; D is possibly TRBD1 (6 bases). There are 12 residues in the CDR3. V was trimmed by 4 bases and J by 11 bases, leaving 15 bases between them. Germline CDR1 and CDR2: SGHRS and YFSETQ. The DNA of the CDR3 is TGCGCCAGCAGCCCGGACAGCGCATGGGCTTTCTTT. This translates into CASSPDSAWAFF.

This clonotype has more than one count but fewer than ten. The chain has TRBV5-4 and TRBJ2-1, with 11 bases aligning to TRBD2. Germline V CDR1 and CDR2: SGHNT, YYREEE (reference sequence). V shed 5 bases and J 4 bases; nucleotides not matched to a gene: 8. The CDR3 spans 16 residues. The CDR3 protein is CASREPGLAVYNEQFF. The CDR3 bases are TGTGCCAGCAGGGAACCGGGACTAGCGGTATACAATGAGCAGTTCTTC.

The sample holds many counts of this clonotype. The CDR3 is CASSVSAGGYSEEQFF. CDR3 bases: TGTGCCAGCAGCGTATCTGCGGGAGGGTACAGTGAAGAGCAGTTCTTC. The rearrangement uses TRBV9 and TRBJ2-1; TRBD2 matches 9 bases. Looked up from germline, CDR1 is SGDLS and CDR2 is YYNGEE. V shed 1 base and J 10 bases; nucleotides not matched to a gene: 12. The CDR3 contains 16 residues.

Ten or more counts support this clonotype. The chain carries TRBV30 and TRBJ2-2, with 7 bases fitting TRBD2. Germline trimming cut 2 bases from V and 0 bases from J; bases unmatched to any gene: 0. This CDR3 is 14 amino acids long. Germline V gene sequence: CDR1 GTSNPN, CDR2 SVGIG (reference sequence). Here the CDR3 DNA reads TGTGCCTGGAGTCGGGGGGCGAACACCGGGGAGCTGTTTTTT. It translates to CAWSRGANTGELFF. Looking up the rest from reference TRBV30 and TRBJ2-2 gives the full variable domain: SQTIHQWPATLVQPVGSPLSLECTVEGTSNPNLYWYRQAAGRGLQLLFYSVGIGQISSEVPQNLSASRPQDRQFILSSKKLLLSDSGFYLCAWSRGANTGELFFGEGSRLTVL.

This clonotype showed up many times. The genes are TRBV7-9 and TRBJ2-7; 11 nucleotides agree with TRBD2. V was clipped by 5 bases and J by 8 bases; unmatched bases: 11. Germline-derived CDR1 and CDR2 are SEHNR and FQNEAQ (reference sequence). The CDR3 totals 15 residues. The CDR3 coding sequence is TGTGCCAGCAGCCCCGGGACTAGCGGTTCCCTCAAGCAGTACTTC. Its protein is CASSPGTSGSLKQYF.

This clonotype was counted at least ten times. This sequence joins TRBV20-1 and TRBJ2-1; D remains unclear. The CDR3 runs to 15 residues. Germline CDR1 is DFQATT and CDR2 is SNEGSKA (reference sequence). V was pared by 5 bases and J by 1 base, with 15 bases between. The CDR3 reads CSAPQPELSYNEQFF. CDR3 coding DNA: TGCAGTGCTCCCCAACCCGAGCTGTCCTACAATGAGCAGTTCTTC.

This clonotype was seen a few times. The V and J genes are TRBV27 and TRBJ1-5; 7 bases line up with TRBD1. The V and J ends lost 1 base and 7 bases, in that order; junction bases with no gene match: 4. The CDR3 totals 14 residues. Per germline, CDR1 MNHEY and CDR2 SMNVEV (reference sequence). CDR3 DNA sequence: TGTGCCAGCAGTTTATGGGCAGGGGGACAGCCCCAGCATTTT. Encoded protein: CASSLWAGGQPQHF.